The 24 T cell receptor beta chains presented below share a single source sample, sequenced in a study of cytomegalovirus exposure and HLA in healthy donors. Some clones are missing from TCRdb's copy, which holds only in-frame ones; the method was immunoSEQ multiplex PCR. Among about 72,000 clones listed, 94% were seen once. The specimen sequenced was PBMCs. These receptors were collected from a woman between 18 and 29 years old in good health and CMV-seropositive.

This rearrangement joins TRBV7-8 to TRBJ1-1; no definite D call. Germline-derived CDR1 and CDR2 are SGHVS and FQNEAQ. The CDR3 totals 15 residues. The germline V and J ends were trimmed by 1 base and 1 base, with 10 bases remaining between them. CDR3 bases: TGTGCCAGCAGCTTAGAGGAGAGAGAGAACACTGAAGCTTTCTTT. Encoded protein: CASSLEERENTEAFF.

The chain couples TRBV10-2 to TRBJ2-3; the match to TRBD2 covers 7 bases. The CDR3 spans 15 residues. Germline assignment: CDR1 WSHSY and CDR2 SAAADI. The V gene end was trimmed by 3 bases and the J gene end by 0 bases; junction bases not matched to a gene: 3. The CDR3 sequence: CASSEAGTSTDTQYF. The CDR3 coding sequence is TGCGCCAGCAGTGAAGCGGGGACTAGCACAGATACGCAGTATTTT.

The chain carries TRBV7-8 and TRBJ2-1, with TRBD2 as a possible D gene (5 bases). There are 17 residues in the CDR3. From germline, CDR1 is SGHVS and CDR2 FQNEAQ. V dropped 5 bases and J dropped 4 bases, with 21 bases sitting between them. CDR3 residues: CASSTQLPVGSYNEQFF. CDR3 sequence (DNA): TGTGCCAGCAGCACTCAGTTGCCGGTGGGGAGTTACAATGAGCAGTTCTTC.

This chain uses TRBV15 with TRBJ2-1; TRBD1 might be the D (6 bases). CDR1 is LNHNV and CDR2 is YYDKDF in the germline V gene (reference sequence). The length of the CDR3 is 13 residues. Trimming removed 8 bases from V and 10 bases from J, with 18 bases in between. The CDR3 DNA is TGTGCCACCTGTGACAGGTATTCTCCCGAGCAGTTCTTC. Translation gives CATCDRYSPEQFF.

This clone was seen a single time. The chain employs TRBV2 and TRBJ1-6, with 7 bases fitting TRBD1. The germline gives CDR1 SNHLY, CDR2 FYNNEI. With 4 bases clipped from V and 3 bases from J, the junction kept 3 bases outside the gene matches. The CDR3 extends over 15 amino acids. The CDR3 region has the DNA TGTGCCAGCAGTGCCGGGACAGTCTATAATTCACCCCTCCACTTT. This gives the protein CASSAGTVYNSPLHF. The whole variable domain, remainder taken from reference TRBV2 and TRBJ1-6, is EPEVTQTPSHQVTQMGQEVILRCVPISNHLYFYWYRQILGQKVEFLVSFYNNEISEKSEIFDDQFSVERPDGSNFTLKIRSTKLEDSAMYFCASSAGTVYNSPLHFGNGTRLTVT.

This sequence joins TRBV19 and TRBJ2-7, with unresolved D. CDR1 and CDR2 (germline): LNHDA, SQIVND (reference sequence). The V and J ends lost 3 bases and 5 bases respectively, with 11 bases between them. CDR3 size: 13 residues. CDR3 coding DNA: TGTGCCAGTAGTATTTATATACACGACGAGCAGTACTTC. Amino acid sequence: CASSIYIHDEQYF.

This chain uses TRBV2 with TRBJ2-1; TRBD2 matches at 15 bases. V lost 6 bases, J lost 0 bases, and 3 bases stayed unmatched. The CDR3 runs 17 residues. The germline V gene encodes CDR1 SNHLY and CDR2 FYNNEI. The CDR3 loop is CASSGTSGGSSYNEQFF. The CDR3 DNA reads TGTGCCAGCAGCGGGACTAGCGGGGGGAGCTCCTACAATGAGCAGTTCTTC.

The J gene is TRBJ1-5, the V gene TRBV2, with unresolved D. Trimming took 6 bases from V and 2 from J, leaving 11 bases between them. This CDR3 has 14 amino acids. Germline assignment: CDR1 SNHLY and CDR2 FYNNEI. CDR3 in DNA: TGTGCCAGCAGCGAGGAGTATGGCAATCAGCCCCAGCATTTT. Encoded protein: CASSEEYGNQPQHF. Drawing the rest from reference TRBV2 and TRBJ1-5, the complete variable domain is EPEVTQTPSHQVTQMGQEVILRCVPISNHLYFYWYRQILGQKVEFLVSFYNNEISEKSEIFDDQFSVERPDGSNFTLKIRSTKLEDSAMYFCASSEEYGNQPQHFGDGTRLSIL.

The V call is TRBV30, the J call TRBJ2-7; D possibly corresponds to TRBD1 (6 bases). The germline V gene encodes CDR1 GTSNPN and CDR2 SVGIG (reference sequence). With 0 bases removed from V and 6 bases from J, the gap between germline ends came to 12 bases. This CDR3 has 13 residues. The CDR3 DNA sequence: TGTGCCTGGAGTGTACTCACAGGGAGCGAGCAGTACTTC. Translating gives CAWSVLTGSEQYF.

The V and J genes are TRBV7-2 and TRBJ1-3, with 7 nucleotides matching TRBD1. The CDR3 runs to 14 residues. V was clipped by 4 bases and J by 9 bases; unmatched bases: 9. CDR1 and CDR2 from the germline V gene are SGHTA and FQGNSA. CDR3 in amino acids: CASSYKTGFGTIYF. The CDR3 nucleotides are TGTGCCAGCAGCTATAAGACAGGGTTTGGCACCATATATTTT.

The chain combines TRBV27 with TRBJ2-7; D perhaps matches TRBD2 (5 bases). Trimming shortened V by 3 bases and J by 5 bases, and 17 bases separated the two germline ends. There are 15 residues in the CDR3. The germline CDR1 and CDR2 sequences are MNHEY and SMNVEV (reference sequence). As DNA, the CDR3 is TGTGCCAGCAGTTTGGTCGGGCGGTCAGCGGACGAGCAGTACTTC. Translation gives CASSLVGRSADEQYF.

The chain joins TRBV6-1 to TRBJ2-1, with 10 bases identical to TRBD2. Unmatched junction bases numbered 8, after V lost 3 bases and J lost 9 bases. CDR3 length: 15 amino acids. The germline V gene has CDR1 MNHNS and CDR2 SASEGT. The CDR3 nucleotides are TGTGCCAGCAGTGAGGTAGCGGGAGGACGGGGTGAGCAGTTCTTC. Translating it yields CASSEVAGGRGEQFF.

This sequence joins TRBV25-1 and TRBJ2-7; 8 nucleotides agree with TRBD2. V was pared by 0 bases and J by 6 bases, with 10 bases of the junction left unmatched. The length of the CDR3 is 16 residues. Germline V gene sequence: CDR1 MGHDK, CDR2 SYGVNS. CDR3 sequence (DNA): TGTGCCAGCAGTGAATATGGAAGGAGCGGGAGCCGCGAGCAGTACTTC. Translating it yields CASSEYGRSGSREQYF.

This clone was recorded only once. This chain links TRBV2 with TRBJ2-1; 8 bases match TRBD2. The V gene end was trimmed by 1 base and the J gene end by 10 bases; junction bases not matched to a gene: 15. This CDR3 has 17 residues. The germline V gene has CDR1 SNHLY and CDR2 FYNNEI. Here the CDR3 DNA reads TGTGCCAGCAGTGAAGGCATGGAACTAGCGGAAGACCACGAGCAGTTCTTC. Translating it yields CASSEGMELAEDHEQFF.

The rearrangement uses TRBV18 and TRBJ1-3, with D perhaps matching TRBD1 (6 bases). V shed 6 bases and J shed 0 bases, with 18 bases lying between them. This CDR3 region has 17 residues. Germline CDR1 reads KGHSH; CDR2 reads LQKENI. The CDR3 region has the DNA TGTGCCAGCTCCCCCCACCCTGGGGACACCTCTGGAAACACCATATATTTT. Translating it yields CASSPHPGDTSGNTIYF.

J is TRBJ2-3 and V is TRBV19; the match to TRBD2 covers 8 bases. Germline V gives CDR1 LNHDA, CDR2 SQIVND (reference sequence). Unmatched junction bases numbered 6, after V lost 2 bases and J lost 5 bases. The length of the CDR3 is 15 residues. CDR3 loop: CASSITGGRGDTQYF. CDR3 DNA sequence: TGTGCCAGTAGTATAACGGGGGGGCGAGGAGATACGCAGTATTTT.

The chain recombines TRBV2 with TRBJ1-4; a weak D match, TRBD1 (6 bases). This CDR3 is 14 amino acids long. V was trimmed by 6 bases and J by 5 bases, leaving 13 bases between them. Per the germline V gene, CDR1 is SNHLY and CDR2 is FYNNEI. DNA for the CDR3: TGTGCCAGCAGCGCCGGGACATTGAATGAAAAACTGTTTTTT. Protein sequence: CASSAGTLNEKLFF.

This chain links TRBV5-1 with TRBJ2-3; 8 bases map to TRBD2. V lost 3 bases to trimming and J lost 3 bases; unmatched junction nucleotides: 3. Germline-derived CDR1 and CDR2 are SGHRS and YFSETQ. The CDR3 is made up of 14 amino acids. CDR3 in DNA: TGCGCCAGCAGCTCGGGCGGGAGGACAGATACGCAGTATTTT. Its protein is CASSSGGRTDTQYF.

The chain couples TRBV10-2 to TRBJ2-3; tentative D call: TRBD2 (7 bases). This CDR3 contains 15 residues. V lost 4 bases to trimming and J lost 0 bases, with 11 bases between them. Looked up from germline, CDR1 is WSHSY and CDR2 is SAAADI. CDR3 nucleotides: TGCGCCAGCAGTGTTGAGGGGGGGAGCACAGATACGCAGTATTTT. Its protein product is CASSVEGGSTDTQYF.

The chain uses TRBV19 and TRBJ2-1, with TRBD2 matching 7 bases. This CDR3 has 16 residues. The germline V gene encodes CDR1 LNHDA and CDR2 SQIVND (reference sequence). J gave up 6 bases and V 3 bases, and 11 bases lay outside the gene matches. The CDR3 DNA reads TGTGCCAGTAGTATTTGGGTGGGAGGGCCGGGCAATGAGCAGTTCTTC. This sequence encodes CASSIWVGGPGNEQFF.

The rearrangement uses TRBV7-9 and TRBJ2-7, with TRBD2 as a possible D gene (5 bases). Germline V gene lookup returns CDR1 SEHNR and CDR2 FQNEAQ (reference sequence). This CDR3 spans 13 amino acids. Trimming cost V 3 bases and J 10 bases, with 16 bases left between them. This CDR3 is CASSFHLAAEQYF. CDR3 DNA sequence: TGTGCCAGCAGCTTCCATCTAGCTGCGGAACAGTACTTC.

The chain links TRBV11-3 to TRBJ2-3, with 7 bases fitting TRBD1. The V gene's germline CDR1 is SGHNT and CDR2 YENEEA. The CDR3 sequence is 14 residues long. The V gene end was trimmed by 0 bases and the J gene end by 9 bases; junction bases not matched to a gene: 6. The CDR3 sequence is CASSLDRRGQTQYF. DNA for the CDR3: TGTGCCAGCAGCTTAGATCGAAGGGGGCAGACGCAGTATTTT.

The chain employs TRBV6-1 and TRBJ1-1; 7 bases are shared with TRBD1. CDR1 is MNHNS, CDR2 SASEGT, per germline. There are 16 residues in the CDR3. J was trimmed by 5 bases and V by 1 base; bases with no gene match: 10. The CDR3, as DNA: TGTGCCAGCAGTGAAGTAGGGGGCGGAGATGGAACTGAAGCTTTCTTT. As protein: CASSEVGGGDGTEAFF.

The V call is TRBV5-6, the J call TRBJ2-3, with 7 bases matching TRBD2. The germline V gene encodes CDR1 SGHDT and CDR2 YYEEEE. This CDR3 has 16 residues. V lost 4 bases to trimming and J lost 2 bases; unmatched junction nucleotides: 10. Here the CDR3 DNA reads TGTGCCAGCAGCGGCGGACTAGTAGCCGACACAGATACGCAGTATTTT. Translated: CASSGGLVADTDTQYF.